These T cell receptor beta chains were read from a single sample in a study of cytomegalovirus exposure and HLA in healthy donors. Assay used: immunoSEQ multiplex PCR; TCRdb lists only in-frame clones, some missing. The table includes 90,000 to 120,000 clones, roughly 70% detected once. Sequences were obtained from PBMCs. The receptors were gathered from a man in his forties in good health and CMV-seropositive. CDR3s include the opening cysteine and the closing phenylalanine or tryptophan. Each record gives: V gene, clone size, D gene, J gene, CDR3 DNA, CDR3 protein. D genes are given only for firm matches. Expanded clones get a size class; other rows say once, few or many, or leave the size out.

V: TRBV5-1; size: once; D: -; J: TRBJ1-2; DNA: TGCGCCAGCAGCTTCAGGGAAGGGCTCAACTATGGCTACACCTTC; CDR3: CASSFREGLNYGYTF
V: TRBV7-3; size: -; D: TRBD1; J: TRBJ2-6; DNA: TGTGCCAGCAGCTTAACGTTTAGGACAGGGACGTCTGGGGCCAACGTCCTGACTTTC; CDR3: CASSLTFRTGTSGANVLTF
V: TRBV19; size: -; D: -; J: TRBJ2-6; DNA: TGTGCCACCACGGTAAGGCAGACTAGCTCTGGGGCCAACGTCCTGACTTTC; CDR3: CATTVRQTSSGANVLTF
V: TRBV19; size: -; D: -; J: TRBJ1-1; DNA: TGTGCCAGTAGTATCTTCTCGAACACTGAAGCTTTCTTT; CDR3: CASSIFSNTEAFF
V: TRBV13; size: -; D: -; J: TRBJ1-2; DNA: TGTGCCAGCAGCTTAGGAGGCGGCTATGGCTACACCTTC; CDR3: CASSLGGGYGYTF
V: TRBV11-2; size: medium-sized; D: -; J: TRBJ2-1; DNA: TGTGCCAGCAGCCCTTATCCCGAGGAATACAATGAGCAGTTCTTC; CDR3: CASSPYPEEYNEQFF
V: TRBV6-6; size: -; D: -; J: TRBJ2-7; DNA: TGTGCCAGCAGTGCCCCGGGATACCTCTACGAGCAGTACTTC; CDR3: CASSAPGYLYEQYF
V: TRBV5-1; size: few; D: TRBD1; J: TRBJ1-3; DNA: TGCGCCAGCAGCTTGGGGACAGGGGGCTTTGGAAACACCATATATTTT; CDR3: CASSLGTGGFGNTIYF
V: TRBV29-1; size: -; D: -; J: TRBJ2-2; DNA: TGCAGCGTTGAACCTCTGGAGGCAGGGAACACCGGGGAGCTGTTTTTT; CDR3: CSVEPLEAGNTGELFF
V: TRBV13; size: -; D: TRBD1; J: TRBJ1-2; DNA: TGTGCCAGCAGCGACGGGACAGCTACGTCTATGGGCTACACCTTC; CDR3: CASSDGTATSMGYTF
V: TRBV30; size: -; D: -; J: TRBJ1-2; DNA: TGTGCCTGGAGTGTACAGGGTAGGTTAGGCTACACCTTC; CDR3: CAWSVQGRLGYTF
V: TRBV6-1; size: -; D: -; J: TRBJ1-4; DNA: TGTGCCAGCAGTGAAGAGGCGGGGGGCAATGAAAAACTGTTTTTT; CDR3: CASSEEAGGNEKLFF
V: TRBV27; size: -; D: -; J: TRBJ2-7; DNA: TGTGCCAGCAGTTTAAGAGGGCTGACCTACGAGCAGTACTTC; CDR3: CASSLRGLTYEQYF
V: TRBV4-2; size: few; D: TRBD2; J: TRBJ2-1; DNA: TGTGCCAGCAGCCAAGGGGGGTCGGGACTAGCGGGAGTAGGGGAGCAGTTCTTC; CDR3: CASSQGGSGLAGVGEQFF
V: TRBV7-3; size: -; D: -; J: TRBJ2-2; DNA: TGTGCCAGCAGCGCTGGCGTGACAGGCGGGGAGCTGTTTTTT; CDR3: CASSAGVTGGELFF
V: TRBV5-6; size: -; D: -; J: TRBJ1-3; DNA: TGTGCCAGCAGCCTCCAGAGAGGCTCTGGAAACACCATATATTTT; CDR3: CASSLQRGSGNTIYF
V: TRBV20-1; size: -; D: -; J: TRBJ2-7; DNA: TGCAGTGCTTCCCCCGGGGACGAGCAGTACTTC; CDR3: CSASPGDEQYF
V: TRBV5-8; size: -; D: TRBD2; J: TRBJ2-5; DNA: TGTGCCAGCAGTCAATTTAGCGGGACCAATCAAGAGACCCAGTACTTC; CDR3: CASSQFSGTNQETQYF
V: TRBV5-4; size: -; D: TRBD2; J: TRBJ2-1; DNA: TGTGCCAGCAGCTTGGTAGGGACTAGCCCTACCTACAATGAGCAGTTCTTC; CDR3: CASSLVGTSPTYNEQFF
V: TRBV19; size: -; D: TRBD1; J: TRBJ2-1; DNA: TGTGCCAGTAGTTGGGGACAGTTTTCGCAGTTCTTC; CDR3: CASSWGQFSQFF
V: TRBV5-8; size: -; D: TRBD1; J: TRBJ2-2; DNA: TGTGCCAGCAGACAGGGGTTTTCCGGGGAGCTGTTTTTT; CDR3: CASRQGFSGELFF
V: TRBV7-9; size: -; D: -; J: TRBJ1-2; DNA: TGTGCCAGCAGCTCTATTGACAGTAGGAACTATGGCTACACCTTC; CDR3: CASSSIDSRNYGYTF
V: TRBV7-9; size: -; D: TRBD2; J: TRBJ2-1; DNA: TGTGCCAGCAGCCGCGCCGGGACTAGCGGCAATGAGCAGTTCTTC; CDR3: CASSRAGTSGNEQFF
V: TRBV28; size: -; D: -; J: TRBJ2-1; DNA: TGTGCCAGCAGTTTTGCGAGTGACTACAATGAGCAGTTCTTC; CDR3: CASSFASDYNEQFF
V: TRBV4-3; size: -; D: -; J: TRBJ2-3; DNA: TGCGCCAGCAGCCAAGACCTTGGAGGTGTCACAGATACGCAGTATTTT; CDR3: CASSQDLGGVTDTQYF
V: TRBV19; size: few; D: -; J: TRBJ1-5; DNA: TGTGCCAGTAGTAGAACAGGGCCCGTAAATCAGCCCCAGCATTTT; CDR3: CASSRTGPVNQPQHF
V: TRBV19; size: -; D: -; J: TRBJ1-3; DNA: TGTGCCAGTACCCCCCCGGGAGCTGGAAACACCATATATTTT; CDR3: CASTPPGAGNTIYF
V: TRBV19; size: -; D: -; J: TRBJ1-4; DNA: TGTGCCAGTTTAGGTAACAGTCCTGAAAAACTGTTTTTT; CDR3: CASLGNSPEKLFF
V: TRBV9; size: -; D: -; J: TRBJ2-7; DNA: TGTGCCAGCAGCCACCCCGGACTAACCACCGAGCAGTACTTC; CDR3: CASSHPGLTTEQYF
V: TRBV28; size: -; D: -; J: TRBJ2-3; DNA: TGTGCCAGCAGTATGGGCGGGAGCACAGATACGCAGTATTTT; CDR3: CASSMGGSTDTQYF
V: TRBV9; size: -; D: -; J: TRBJ1-4; DNA: TGTGCCAGCAGCGCCGGCAGGGAGGCTAATGAAAAACTGTTTTTT; CDR3: CASSAGREANEKLFF